These T cell receptor beta chains were read from a single sample in a study of T cell repertoires in cytomegalovirus infection. TCRdb re-called the reads through MiXCR, storing one row per CDR3 protein. In the table there are about 130,000 distinct CDR3 sequences, less than 9.5% of which are singletons. The material sequenced was PBMCs. The receptors shown here come from a human donor in good health (CMV status not recorded). Some clones in this sample may be carry-over from other donors' samples. CDR3s include the opening cysteine and the closing phenylalanine or tryptophan.

V gene	J gene	CDR3 protein
TRBV10-3	TRBJ2-1	CAISESRQPASNEQFF
TRBV6-6	TRBJ2-7	CASSYPGLVYEQYF
TRBV20-1	TRBJ2-5	CSARVGLRGTQETQYF
TRBV28	TRBJ1-1	CASSLSGGPNTEAFF
TRBV19	TRBJ1-1	CASRTGHLNTEAFF
TRBV6-2/TRBV6-3	TRBJ2-7	CASKTGLTSYEQYF
TRBV28	TRBJ2-2	CASIGGRTTGELFF
TRBV5-1	TRBJ1-5	CASSPDDTGSNQPQHF
TRBV19	TRBJ1-2	CASSMQGLGNGYTF
TRBV7-2	TRBJ2-1	CASSFGGVVDEQFF
TRBV7-9	TRBJ2-1	CASTTGTGNEQFF
TRBV12-3/TRBV12-4	TRBJ1-1	CASSLGGATNTEAFF
TRBV19	TRBJ1-4	CASSKRTGYNEKLFF
TRBV4-1	TRBJ2-7	CASSQTNPGEQYF
TRBV18	TRBJ2-1	CASSPLLSSYNEQFF
TRBV15	TRBJ2-7	CATSREGGSRYEQYF
TRBV29-1	TRBJ2-2	CSVLPHGGSTGELFF
TRBV27	TRBJ1-6	CASSSRQTGERSYNSPLHF
TRBV2	TRBJ2-5	CASSENRVVGETQYF
TRBV20-1	TRBJ2-4	CSASPLAVAKNIQYF
TRBV28	TRBJ2-1	CASSHGLGNEQFF
TRBV6-2/TRBV6-3	TRBJ1-5	CASTRHLSNQPQHF
TRBV14	TRBJ2-5	CASSQVLETQYF
TRBV7-9	TRBJ1-1	CASSYFRGRMNTEAFF
TRBV15	TRBJ1-5	CATSRDGDRNQPQHF
TRBV11-3	TRBJ2-3	CASSPPLPAGTCTQYF
TRBV5-6	TRBJ1-1	CASSLDRVLTEAFF
TRBV20-1	TRBJ1-2	CSARDHGSGGGYTF
TRBV2	TRBJ1-5	CARIVGRGVGSNQPQHF
TRBV7-2	TRBJ1-1	CASSFDLGGAMNTEAFF
TRBV5-5	TRBJ2-7	CASSRDRGLQYF
TRBV7-7	TRBJ1-3	CASSSSRDSGNTIYF
TRBV2	TRBJ1-2	CASVDGNLNYGYTF
TRBV7-2	TRBJ2-7	CASSLAGDGIYEQYF
TRBV29-1	TRBJ1-1	CSGRRPLGGNTEAFF
TRBV20-1	TRBJ1-2	CSARVSGGAYGYTF
TRBV28	TRBJ1-5	CASSPAGGPNQPQHF
TRBV7-9	TRBJ2-7	CASSPRGQLYEQYF
TRBV2	TRBJ2-1	CASEAMGLAVYNEQFF
TRBV5-4	TRBJ1-1	CASSLEGRPLIAAFF
TRBV7-2	TRBJ2-7	CASSYYRESYEQYF
TRBV2	TRBJ1-1	CASSESGADGEAFF
TRBV5-6	TRBJ1-4	CASSLTGGGNEKLFF
TRBV2	TRBJ2-7	CASSGDWGHEQYF
TRBV3-1	TRBJ2-7	CASSQGPGSGYEQYF
TRBV28	TRBJ1-6	CASSLRQGKGSPLHF
TRBV6-5	TRBJ1-1	CASSSAEVISTEAFF
TRBV7-3	TRBJ2-1	CASSLQGGNEQFF
TRBV5-6	TRBJ1-6	CASSLRGNNSPLHF
TRBV2	TRBJ2-7	CASSDGMAYEQYF
TRBV19	TRBJ2-5	CASSIDPPRPGYQETQYF
TRBV28	TRBJ1-5	CASSLGQGRPRNQPQHF
TRBV25-1	TRBJ1-6	CASSEWGRGLDSPLHF
TRBV28	TRBJ2-7	CASSPAGDRRTYEQYF
TRBV6-2/TRBV6-3	TRBJ1-6	CASSYFNLLSPLHF